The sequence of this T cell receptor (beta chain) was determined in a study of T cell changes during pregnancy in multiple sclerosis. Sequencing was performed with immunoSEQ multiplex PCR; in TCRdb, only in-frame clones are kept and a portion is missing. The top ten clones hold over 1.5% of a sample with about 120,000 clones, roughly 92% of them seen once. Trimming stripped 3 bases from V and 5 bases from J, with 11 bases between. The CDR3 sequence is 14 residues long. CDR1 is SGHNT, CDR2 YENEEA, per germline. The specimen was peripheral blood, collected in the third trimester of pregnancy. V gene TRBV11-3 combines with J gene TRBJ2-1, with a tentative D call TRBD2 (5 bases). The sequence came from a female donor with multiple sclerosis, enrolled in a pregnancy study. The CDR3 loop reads CASSLGDINNEQFF. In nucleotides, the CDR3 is TGTGCCAGCAGCTTGGGAGACATAAACAATGAGCAGTTCTTC.